This T cell receptor (beta chain) was observed in a study of blood T cell repertoires in COVID-19. Each recovered donor of Cohort 3 presented with two negative PCRs, clearance, or symptom resolution. Original processing methods: Quantification of nucleated cells was approximated via reference gene primer amplification. The data were produced by immunoSEQ multiplex PCR, yet TCRdb's version contains in-frame clones alone and is incomplete. V and J calls and clone size are copied from that table; D and trimming were computed from the DNA. The sample contains approximately 150,000 clones, 80% of which appear only once. Between the trimmed V and J ends, which lost 8 bases and 1 base, there was a span of 5 bases. This CDR3 region has 11 residues. Germline CDR1 and CDR2: SGHAT and FQNNGV.

Sequenced sample: PBMCs or T cells enriched from blood (not recorded which). The receptor comes from a man aged 35-49 years who had recovered from COVID-19. The rearrangement links TRBV11-2 to TRBJ1-2; D is unclear. The CDR3 coding sequence is TGTGCCAGCTTCGGTAACTATGGCTACACCTTC. Translation gives CASFGNYGYTF.